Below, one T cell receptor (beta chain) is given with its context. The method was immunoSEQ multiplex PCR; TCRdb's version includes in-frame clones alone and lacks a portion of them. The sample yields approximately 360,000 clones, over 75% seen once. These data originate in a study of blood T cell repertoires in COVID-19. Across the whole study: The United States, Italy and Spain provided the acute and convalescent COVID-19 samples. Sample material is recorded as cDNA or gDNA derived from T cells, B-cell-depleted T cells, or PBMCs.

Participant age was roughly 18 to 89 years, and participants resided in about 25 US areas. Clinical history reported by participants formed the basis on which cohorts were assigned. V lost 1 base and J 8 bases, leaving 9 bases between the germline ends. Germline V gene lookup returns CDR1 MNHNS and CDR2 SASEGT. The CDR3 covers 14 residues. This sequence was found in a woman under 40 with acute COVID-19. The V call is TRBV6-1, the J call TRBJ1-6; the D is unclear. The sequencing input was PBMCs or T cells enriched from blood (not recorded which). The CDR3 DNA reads TGTGCCAGCAGTGAAGTTCCCCGGGATTCACCCCTCCACTTT. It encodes CASSEVPRDSPLHF.